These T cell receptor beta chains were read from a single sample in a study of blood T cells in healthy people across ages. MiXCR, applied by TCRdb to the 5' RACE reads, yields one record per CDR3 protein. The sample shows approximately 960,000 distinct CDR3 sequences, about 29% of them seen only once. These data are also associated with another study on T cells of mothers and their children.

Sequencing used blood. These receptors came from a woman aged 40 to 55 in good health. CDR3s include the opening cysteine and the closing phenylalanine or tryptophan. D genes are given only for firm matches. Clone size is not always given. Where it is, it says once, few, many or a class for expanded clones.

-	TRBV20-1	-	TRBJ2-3	CSASPPGADTQYF	TGCAGTGCTAGCCCTCCGGGGGCAGATACGCAGTATTTT
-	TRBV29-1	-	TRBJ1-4	CSVGRTLDEKLFF	TGCAGCGTTGGTCGAACGTTGGATGAAAAACTGTTTTTT
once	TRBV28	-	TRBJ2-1	CASSLWTTSGSGNEQFF	TGTGCCAGCAGTTTGTGGACGACGTCCGGGTCGGGCAATGAGCAGTTCTTC
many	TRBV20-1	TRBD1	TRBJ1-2	CSARDWDSYGYTF	TGCAGTGCTAGAGATTGGGACAGCTATGGCTACACCTTC
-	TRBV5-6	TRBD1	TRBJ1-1	CASSLAYRGDTEAFF	TGTGCCAGCAGCTTGGCCTACAGGGGGGACACTGAAGCTTTCTTT
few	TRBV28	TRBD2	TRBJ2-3	CASSLTTSGDTQYF	TGTGCCAGCAGTTTGACTACTAGCGGGGATACGCAGTATTTT
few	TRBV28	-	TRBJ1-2	CVSMTVNYGYTF	TGTGTCAGCATGACAGTTAACTATGGCTACACCTTC
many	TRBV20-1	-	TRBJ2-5	CSASIGAETQYF	TGCAGTGCATCGATTGGGGCAGAGACCCAGTACTTC
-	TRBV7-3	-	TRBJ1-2	CASSLGINNGYTF	TGTGCCAGCAGCTTAGGGATTAACAATGGCTACACCTTC
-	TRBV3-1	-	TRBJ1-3	CASSRGGSGNTIYF	TGTGCCAGCAGTCGAGGGGGCTCTGGAAACACCATATATTTT
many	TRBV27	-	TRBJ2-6	CASSSAGGRSGANVLTF	TGTGCCAGCAGTTCGGCCGGCGGTAGATCTGGGGCCAACGTCCTGACTTTC
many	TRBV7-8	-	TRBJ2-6	CASSFLASGANVLTF	TGTGCCAGCAGCTTCTTAGCATCTGGGGCCAACGTCCTGACTTTC
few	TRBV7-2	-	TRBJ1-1	CASTLENYQTGFSRAFF	TGTGCCAGCACCCTTGAGAACTATCAAACAGGGTTTAGTAGAGCTTTCTTT
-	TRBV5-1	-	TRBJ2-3	CASSEARQATLLYF	TGCGCCAGCAGCGAGGCCCGACAGGCCACCCTTCTGTATTTT
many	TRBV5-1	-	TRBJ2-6	CASGDVSSGANVLTF	TGCGCCAGCGGGGACGTAAGCTCTGGGGCCAACGTCCTGACTTTC
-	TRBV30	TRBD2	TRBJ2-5	CAWSGGSGGQETQYF	TGTGCCTGGAGTGGTGGTAGCGGGGGGCAAGAGACCCAGTACTTC
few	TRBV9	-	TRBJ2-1	CASSDGVYSYNEQFF	TGTGCCAGCAGCGACGGAGTTTACTCCTACAATGAGCAGTTCTTC
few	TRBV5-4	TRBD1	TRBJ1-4	CASSRGTEHEKLFF	TGTGCCAGCAGCCGAGGGACAGAACATGAAAAACTGTTTTTT
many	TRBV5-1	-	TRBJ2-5	CASSLEGGRETQYF	TGTGCCAGCAGCTTAGAGGGAGGTCGAGAGACCCAGTACTTC
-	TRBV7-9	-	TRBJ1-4	CASSSAGTLKKLFF	TGTGCCAGCAGCTCTGCCGGGACACTCAAAAAACTGTTTTTT
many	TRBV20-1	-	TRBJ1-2	CSATQFQGKGGYTF	TGCAGTGCAACTCAATTTCAGGGAAAGGGTGGCTACACCTTC
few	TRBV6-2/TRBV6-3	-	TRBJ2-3	CASSYPGGDTQYF	TGTGCCAGCAGTTACCCCGGTGGGGATACGCAGTATTTT
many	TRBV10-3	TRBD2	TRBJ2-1	CAIKGPGGGEQFF	TGTGCCATCAAGGGCCCCGGGGGGGGTGAGCAGTTCTTC
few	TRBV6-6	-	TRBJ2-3	CASSYGGAVTDTQYF	TGTGCCAGCAGTTACGGGGGGGCAGTCACAGATACGCAGTATTTT
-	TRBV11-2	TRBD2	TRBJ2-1	CASSLAVSGGGFYEQFF	TGTGCCAGCAGCTTAGCGGTGAGCGGGGGGGGTTTCTATGAGCAGTTCTTC
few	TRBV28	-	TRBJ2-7	CASTEVFRANEQYF	TGTGCCAGCACTGAGGTGTTCAGGGCCAACGAGCAGTACTTC
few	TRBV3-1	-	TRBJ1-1	CASSQASGVNTEAFF	TGTGCCAGCAGCCAAGCCTCGGGGGTGAACACTGAAGCTTTCTTT
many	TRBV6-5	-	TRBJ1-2	CASSYGQGRGYTF	TGTGCCAGCAGTTACGGTCAGGGAAGAGGCTACACCTTC
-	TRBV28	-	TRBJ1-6	CASSGVRISPLHF	TGTGCCAGCTCCGGAGTGAGGATCTCACCCCTCCACTTT
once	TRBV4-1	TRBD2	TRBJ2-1	CASRTSGGRTYNEQFF	TGCGCCAGCAGAACTAGCGGGGGTAGGACCTACAATGAGCAGTTCTTC
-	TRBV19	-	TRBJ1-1	CASSMARNTEAFF	TGTGCCAGTAGTATGGCAAGGAACACTGAAGCTTTCTTT
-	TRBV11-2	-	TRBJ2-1	CASSLARGHYNEQFF	TGTGCCAGCAGCCTAGCGCGGGGGCATTACAATGAGCAGTTCTTC
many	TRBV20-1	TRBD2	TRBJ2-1	CSASPPSGVRNEQFF	TGCAGTGCTAGCCCCCCTAGCGGGGTACGGAATGAGCAGTTCTTC
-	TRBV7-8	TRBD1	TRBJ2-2	CASSTYRGHTGERFF	TGTGCCAGCAGCACCTACAGGGGTCACACCGGGGAGCGGTTTTTT
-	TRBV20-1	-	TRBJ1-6	CSASQGKMNSPLHF	TGCAGTGCTAGTCAGGGTAAAATGAATTCACCCCTCCACTTT
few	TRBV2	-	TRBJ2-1	CASITGTPEQFF	TGTGCCAGCATAACAGGGACACCAGAGCAGTTCTTC
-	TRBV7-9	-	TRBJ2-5	CASSTALFQETQYF	TGTGCCAGCAGCACAGCTCTGTTCCAAGAGACCCAGTACTTC
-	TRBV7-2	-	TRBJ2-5	CASSLETRGLGTQYF	TGTGCCAGCAGCTTAGAGACGAGAGGGCTAGGGACCCAGTACTTC
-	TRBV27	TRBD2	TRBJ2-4	CASSLNVGGWVKNIQYF	TGTGCCAGCAGTTTAAATGTGGGGGGGTGGGTCAAAAACATTCAGTACTTC